The source of this T cell receptor (beta chain) is a study of blood T cell repertoires in COVID-19. CDR1 is SGHRS, CDR2 YFSETQ, per germline. There are 13 residues in the CDR3. V shed 4 bases, J shed 9 bases, and the junction held 10 bases outside the gene matches. Sequencing used immunoSEQ multiplex PCR; TCRdb keeps in-frame clones, though not all of them. This table has around 200,000 clones, approximately 86% appearing once. The chain is built from TRBV5-1 and TRBJ2-7, with 7 bases fitting TRBD2. The specimen sequenced was PBMCs or T cells enriched from blood (not recorded which). This TCR derives from a woman aged 25-40 years who had been exposed to COVID-19. The CDR3 is CASSQDSRGVQYF. DNA for the CDR3: TGCGCCAGCAGCCAAGACAGCCGGGGGGTGCAGTACTTC.